The 6 T cell receptor beta chains below were found in one sample sequenced in a study of glioma-infiltrating T cells. The iRepertoire nested amplicon-rescue multiplex PCR amplified TCR alpha and beta CDR3s from RNA. MiXCR, run by TCRdb on the multiplex PCR reads, gives a single entry per CDR3 protein. The top ten hold roughly 40% of the sample, which has 17,000 or so distinct CDR3 sequences, roughly 64% seen once. The material sequenced was glioma tissue, nonneoplastic brain tissue, or PBMCs (not recorded which). Receptors were obtained from a human donor with low-grade glioma or glioblastoma, undergoing nonglioma brain surgery, or in good health (not recorded which).

About this clonotype: One end of the junction fails to match germline, which may point to a read error. The chain employs TRBV6-2 or TRBV6-3 and TRBJ1-1; TRBD1 matches 7 bases. The germline V gene has CDR1 MNHEY and CDR2 SVGEGT. This CDR3 has 12 residues. CDR3 nucleotide sequence: TGTGCCAGCAGTTACTCGATACAGGGGCACAACTTT. Amino acids: CASSYSIQGHNF.

This clonotype has only a few counts. The chain is built from TRBV3-1 and TRBJ2-7, with D perhaps given as TRBD1 or TRBD2 (5 bases each). CDR1 and CDR2 from the germline V gene are LGHDT and YNNKEL (reference sequence). The ends were cut back, 3 bases at V and 3 bases at J, with 6 bases in the middle. The CDR3 is 12 residues long. CDR3 nucleotides: TGTGCCAGCAGCCAGGGGGTCTACGAGCAGTACTTC. Translated: CASSQGVYEQYF.

In regard to this clonotype: This sequence may be a read error, since a much larger clone differs from it by one base. The V call is TRBV14, the J call TRBJ1-3; TRBD1 agrees at 7 bases. CDR1 SGHDN and CDR2 FVKESK come from the germline V gene. This CDR3 is 16 amino acids long. In nucleotides, the CDR3 is TGTGCCAGCAGCATCCGGACAGGATACTCTGGAAACACCTTATATTTT. Protein: CASSIRTGYSGNTLYF.

The V and J genes are TRBV6-1 and TRBJ2-1, with 9 bases fitting TRBD1. After removal of 5 bases from V and 8 bases from J, the junction contained 10 bases not matched to a gene. CDR1 MNHNS and CDR2 SASEGT come from the germline V gene. The CDR3 spans 15 residues. The CDR3 here is CASSPPGTGRDEQFF. The CDR3 nucleotides read TGTGCCAGCAGTCCCCCTGGGACAGGGAGGGATGAGCAGTTCTTC.

In its sample, this clonotype was seen many times. V is TRBV14 and J is TRBJ2-7; possibly TRBD1 or TRBD2 for D (5 bases each). Germline V gene sequence: CDR1 SGHDN, CDR2 FVKESK. Trimming left V 2 bases short and J 2 bases short, with 10 bases between. The CDR3 runs 14 residues. The CDR3 reads CASSQSVGAYEQYF. CDR3 DNA: TGTGCCAGCAGCCAATCGGTGGGGGCCTACGAGCAGTACTTC.

The CDR3 reads CASSQDGQWADGKDTQYF. Here the CDR3 DNA reads TGCGCCAGCAGCCAAGATGGACAATGGGCGGACGGAAAAGATACGCAGTATTTT. This chain links TRBV4-1 with TRBJ2-3; a possible D gene is TRBD1 (5 bases). The CDR3 contains 18 residues. Germline CDR1 reads MGHRA; CDR2 reads YSYEKL. Trimming stripped 0 bases from V and 5 bases from J, with 21 bases between.